These 21 T cell receptor beta chains came from one sample sequenced in a study of T-cell reconstitution after alpha-beta-depleted transplantation in children. A library of TCRbeta sequences, prepared with unique molecular identifiers, was generated. TCRdb re-derived calls from the PCR reads in MiXCR, one entry per CDR3 protein. The table shows fewer than 500,000 distinct CDR3 sequences, with over 40% occurring only once. Specimen: PBMCs, collected before TCRalphabeta/CD19-depleted stem cell transplant. The receptors were gathered from a girl aged 2 to 10 with aplastic anemia, due to receive a stem cell transplant.

The CDR3 is CAISERMDRGPTEAFF. CDR3 in DNA: TGTGCCATCAGCGAGAGAATGGACAGGGGGCCCACTGAAGCTTTCTTT. The rearrangement links TRBV10-3 to TRBJ1-1, with 11 nucleotides matching TRBD1. Germline values: CDR1 ENHRY, CDR2 SYGVKD. The CDR3 has 16 residues. Losses at the gene ends were 6 bases for V and 4 bases for J; bases not matched to a gene: 10.

In this sample, this clonotype turned up once. The rearrangement links TRBV6-5 to TRBJ1-2; no clear D gene. CDR3 size: 15 residues. Per germline, CDR1 MNHEY and CDR2 SVGAGI. Trimming pared 0 bases from V and 8 bases from J, leaving 16 bases between. The CDR3 loop is CASSYSRGRRIGYTF. DNA of the CDR3: TGTGCCAGCAGTTACTCGAGAGGGAGGCGGATCGGCTACACCTTC.

The V and J genes are TRBV5-5 and TRBJ2-1; unclear D gene. This CDR3 has 14 residues. With 0 bases removed from V and 5 bases from J, the gap between germline ends came to 9 bases. Germline lookup yields CDR1 SGHKS and CDR2 YYEKEE (reference sequence). This CDR3 is CASSLVGFNNEQFF. The CDR3, as DNA: TGTGCCAGCAGCTTGGTAGGGTTTAACAATGAGCAGTTCTTC.

The count of this clonotype is one. V is TRBV20-1 and J is TRBJ1-1; TRBD1 agrees at 8 bases. Germline V gene sequence: CDR1 DFQATT, CDR2 SNEGSKA (reference sequence). The ends lost 0 bases at V and 1 base at J; junction bases unmatched: 7. This CDR3 is 16 amino acids long. The CDR3 here is CSARDLDRDKNTEAFF. Written as DNA, the CDR3 is TGCAGTGCTAGAGATTTGGACAGGGACAAGAACACTGAAGCTTTCTTT.

DNA for the CDR3: TGTGCCAGCAGCGGGACAGTGAGTGGCGAGCAGTACTTC. Residues: CASSGTVSGEQYF. The chain links TRBV28 to TRBJ2-7; 7 nucleotides line up with TRBD1. V lost 6 bases and J lost 6; bases outside the gene matches: 8. CDR1 is MDHEN, CDR2 SYDVKM, per germline. This CDR3 has 13 residues.

The sample holds a few counts of this clonotype. The chain's CDR3 is CASSLTTGGDTQYF. The CDR3 DNA reads TGTGCCAGCAGCCTTACGACAGGGGGAGATACGCAGTATTTT. The rearrangement uses TRBV9 and TRBJ2-3, with TRBD1 matching over 9 bases. CDR1 is SGDLS, CDR2 YYNGEE, per germline. CDR3 size: 14 residues. Trimming took 4 bases from V and 5 from J; bases not matched to a gene: 5.

This sequence joins TRBV15 and TRBJ1-1; D may be TRBD1 (5 bases). The CDR3 loop spans 13 amino acids. CDR1 is LNHNV and CDR2 is YYDKDF in the germline V gene (reference sequence). The V end was cut by 1 base, the J end by 6 bases, with 9 bases between. CDR3 nucleotide sequence: TGTGCCACCAGCAGAGCAGTAGGGGCTGAAGCTTTCTTT. It specifies CATSRAVGAEAFF.

This clonotype was counted many times. The chain recombines TRBV7-2 with TRBJ1-1; D is uncertain. Germline CDR1 and CDR2: SGHTA and FQGNSA. The CDR3 consists of 15 residues. Trimming took off 4 bases at V and 0 bases at J, with 12 bases between the two ends. The CDR3 loop is CASSSQGSVNTEAFF. The CDR3 DNA is TGTGCCAGCAGCTCCCAAGGGTCGGTGAACACTGAAGCTTTCTTT.

Note on this clonotype: A much larger clone lies one base from this, so it may be a read error. This chain links TRBV20-1 with TRBJ2-1, with 11 bases matching TRBD2. CDR3 length equals 15 residues. Germline V gene lookup returns CDR1 DFQATT and CDR2 SNEGSKA (reference sequence). In nucleotides, the CDR3 is TGCAGTGCTAGGATCTCTAGCGGGAGGCTTGCTGAGCCGTTCTTC. Its translation is CSARISSGRLAEPFF.

V is TRBV7-3 and J is TRBJ2-2, with D hard to call. The V end was cut by 5 bases, the J end by 5 bases, with 12 bases between. The germline V gene has CDR1 SGHTA and CDR2 FQGTGA. CDR3 length: 14 amino acids. The CDR3 DNA follows: TGTGCCAGCAGCAATGCGAGTCGGACCGGGGAGCTGTTTTTT. It specifies CASSNASRTGELFF.

This sequence joins TRBV7-3 and TRBJ2-1; D is perhaps TRBD2 (6 bases). CDR1 SGHTA and CDR2 FQGTGA come from the germline V gene. Trimming shortened V by 5 bases and J by 4 bases, and 15 bases separated the two germline ends. This CDR3 comprises 15 residues. The CDR3 nucleotides are TGTGCCAGCAGCCCGGACCGCGGGGAATACAATGAGCAGTTCTTC. Its protein is CASSPDRGEYNEQFF.

This clonotype appeared many times. The chain is built from TRBV10-2 and TRBJ2-1; D not certain. V was trimmed by 3 bases and J by 10 bases, leaving 7 bases between them. Germline V gene sequence: CDR1 WSHSY, CDR2 SAAADI. This CDR3 region has 11 residues. Here the CDR3 DNA reads TGCGCCAGCAGTGACCTCTTGGAGCAGTTCTTC. Its protein product is CASSDLLEQFF.

This chain connects TRBV7-3 to TRBJ2-7, with 10 bases fitting TRBD1. There are 15 residues in the CDR3. Germline V lookup: CDR1 SGHTA, CDR2 FQGTGA. Germline trimming cut 5 bases from V and 5 bases from J; bases unmatched to any gene: 9. In DNA form, the CDR3 reads TGTGCCAGCAGCCGACTCCGGGACAGGGGTGACGAGCAGTACTTC. This sequence encodes CASSRLRDRGDEQYF.

This rearrangement joins TRBV29-1 to TRBJ2-7, with 7 bases aligning to TRBD1. CDR3 size: 13 residues. V dropped 7 bases and J dropped 2; count of bases not matched to a gene: 8. Germline V lookup: CDR1 SQVTM, CDR2 ANQGSEA. Here the CDR3 DNA reads TGCAGCGCCTTAGGACAGGCGGCCTACGAGCAGTACTTC. Its translation: CSALGQAAYEQYF.

The DNA of the CDR3 is TGTGCCACCAGCAGTCTACAGGGGTTTAGCAATCAGCCCCAGCATTTT. This codes for CATSSLQGFSNQPQHF. The chain links TRBV15 to TRBJ1-5, with 7 bases fitting TRBD1. Germline CDR1 LNHNV, CDR2 YYDKDF (reference sequence). CDR3 length: 16 amino acids. With V trimmed by 3 bases and J by 0 bases, 5 bases remained unmatched.

This clonotype was observed many times. The rearrangement uses TRBV12-3 or TRBV12-4 and TRBJ2-5, with 7 bases aligning to TRBD2. The CDR3 runs 14 residues. J gave up 2 bases and V 6 bases, and 6 bases lay outside the gene matches. The DNA of the CDR3 is TGTGCCAGCAGCGGACTAGTCGTACAAGAGACCCAGTACTTC. Protein product: CASSGLVVQETQYF.

This clonotype was picked up many times. The CDR3 region is CASSPDSYPGNTIYF. The CDR3 nucleotides read TGTGCCAGCAGCCCGGACAGCTACCCTGGAAACACCATATATTTT. The chain is built from TRBV7-2 and TRBJ1-3; possible D gene TRBD1, 6 bases. The length of the CDR3 is 15 residues. V was trimmed by 5 bases and J by 2 bases, leaving 13 bases between them. CDR1 and CDR2 (germline): SGHTA, FQGNSA.

The J gene is TRBJ2-7, the V gene TRBV10-1, with D hard to call. V was clipped by 5 bases and J by 7 bases, with 15 bases between them. Germline V gene lookup returns CDR1 WNHNN and CDR2 SYGVQD (reference sequence). The CDR3 loop spans 13 amino acids. This CDR3 is CASSPPGPGEQYF. CDR3 bases: TGCGCCAGCAGTCCCCCCGGACCTGGGGAGCAGTACTTC.

This chain joins TRBV5-1 and TRBJ1-2; D possibly corresponds to TRBD1 (5 bases). The CDR3 runs 17 residues. Germline V gene lookup returns CDR1 SGHRS and CDR2 YFSETQ. V lost 0 bases and J 5 bases, leaving 20 bases between the germline ends. The CDR3 region is CASSLDPGTYDGYGYTF. The CDR3 DNA sequence: TGCGCCAGCAGCTTGGACCCCGGGACCTATGATGGGTATGGCTACACCTTC.

The J gene is TRBJ2-3, the V gene TRBV30; D is possibly TRBD1 or TRBD2 (5 bases each). CDR3 size: 13 residues. The germline V and J ends were trimmed by 8 bases and 4 bases, with 16 bases remaining between them. CDR1 is GTSNPN, CDR2 SVGIG, per germline (reference sequence). The CDR3 DNA is TGTGCCCTCGGGACGGATGGGGCAGATACGCAGTATTTT. Translated, it gives CALGTDGADTQYF. Combining the CDR3 with reference TRBV30 and TRBJ2-3 gives the whole variable domain SQTIHQWPATLVQPVGSPLSLECTVEGTSNPNLYWYRQAAGRGLQLLFYSVGIGQISSEVPQNLSASRPQDRQFILSSKKLLLSDSGFYLCALGTDGADTQYFGPGTRLTVL.

This chain joins TRBV7-9 and TRBJ2-2; tentative D call: TRBD1 (6 bases). This CDR3 has 15 amino acids. Trimming left V 6 bases short and J 0 bases short, with 11 bases between. In germline, CDR1 is SEHNR, CDR2 FQNEAQ (reference sequence). The CDR3 DNA follows: TGTGCCAGCAGTCGCAGACAGGCGAACACCGGGGAGCTGTTTTTT. The encoded protein is CASSRRQANTGELFF.